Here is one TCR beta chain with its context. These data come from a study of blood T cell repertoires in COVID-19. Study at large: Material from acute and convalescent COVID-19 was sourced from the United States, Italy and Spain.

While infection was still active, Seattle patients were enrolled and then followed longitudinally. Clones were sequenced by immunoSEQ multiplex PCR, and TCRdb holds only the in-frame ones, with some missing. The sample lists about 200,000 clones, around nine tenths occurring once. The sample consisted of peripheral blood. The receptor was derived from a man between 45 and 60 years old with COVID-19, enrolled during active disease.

CDR3 residues: CASSLLSRGRSDTQYF. Written as DNA, the CDR3 is TGCGCCAGCAGCTTGTTGAGTCGAGGGCGTTCGGATACGCAGTATTTT. The chain uses TRBV5-1 and TRBJ2-3; TRBD2 is a possible D gene (5 bases). The CDR3 has 16 amino acids. Germline V lookup: CDR1 SGHRS, CDR2 YFSETQ. Trimming took 1 base from V and 6 from J, leaving 18 bases between them.